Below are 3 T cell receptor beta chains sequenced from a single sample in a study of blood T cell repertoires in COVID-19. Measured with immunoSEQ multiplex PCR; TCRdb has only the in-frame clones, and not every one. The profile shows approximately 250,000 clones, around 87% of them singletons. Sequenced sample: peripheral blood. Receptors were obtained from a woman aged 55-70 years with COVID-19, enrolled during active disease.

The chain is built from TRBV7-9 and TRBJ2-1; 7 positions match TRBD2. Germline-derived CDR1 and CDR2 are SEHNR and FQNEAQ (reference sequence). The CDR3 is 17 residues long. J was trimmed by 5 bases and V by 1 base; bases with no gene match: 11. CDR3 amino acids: CASSLDFSAGVNNEQFF. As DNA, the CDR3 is TGTGCCAGCAGCTTAGATTTTTCGGCGGGAGTAAACAATGAGCAGTTCTTC.

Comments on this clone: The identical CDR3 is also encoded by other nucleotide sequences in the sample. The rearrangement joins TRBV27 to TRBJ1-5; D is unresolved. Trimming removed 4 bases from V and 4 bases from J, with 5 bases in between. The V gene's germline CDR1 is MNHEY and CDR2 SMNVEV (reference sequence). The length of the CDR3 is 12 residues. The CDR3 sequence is CASSSGNQPQHF. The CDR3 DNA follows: TGTGCCAGCAGTTCGGGGAATCAGCCCCAGCATTTT.

CDR3 DNA: TGTGCCAGCAGTTTGCTAGGGACTAGCGGGAGCAATGAGCAGTTCTTC. Protein sequence: CASSLLGTSGSNEQFF. V is TRBV27 and J is TRBJ2-1, with 14 positions matching TRBD2. The V gene end was trimmed by 3 bases and the J gene end by 6 bases; junction bases not matched to a gene: 4. This CDR3 spans 16 amino acids. The germline CDR1 and CDR2 sequences are MNHEY and SMNVEV (reference sequence).